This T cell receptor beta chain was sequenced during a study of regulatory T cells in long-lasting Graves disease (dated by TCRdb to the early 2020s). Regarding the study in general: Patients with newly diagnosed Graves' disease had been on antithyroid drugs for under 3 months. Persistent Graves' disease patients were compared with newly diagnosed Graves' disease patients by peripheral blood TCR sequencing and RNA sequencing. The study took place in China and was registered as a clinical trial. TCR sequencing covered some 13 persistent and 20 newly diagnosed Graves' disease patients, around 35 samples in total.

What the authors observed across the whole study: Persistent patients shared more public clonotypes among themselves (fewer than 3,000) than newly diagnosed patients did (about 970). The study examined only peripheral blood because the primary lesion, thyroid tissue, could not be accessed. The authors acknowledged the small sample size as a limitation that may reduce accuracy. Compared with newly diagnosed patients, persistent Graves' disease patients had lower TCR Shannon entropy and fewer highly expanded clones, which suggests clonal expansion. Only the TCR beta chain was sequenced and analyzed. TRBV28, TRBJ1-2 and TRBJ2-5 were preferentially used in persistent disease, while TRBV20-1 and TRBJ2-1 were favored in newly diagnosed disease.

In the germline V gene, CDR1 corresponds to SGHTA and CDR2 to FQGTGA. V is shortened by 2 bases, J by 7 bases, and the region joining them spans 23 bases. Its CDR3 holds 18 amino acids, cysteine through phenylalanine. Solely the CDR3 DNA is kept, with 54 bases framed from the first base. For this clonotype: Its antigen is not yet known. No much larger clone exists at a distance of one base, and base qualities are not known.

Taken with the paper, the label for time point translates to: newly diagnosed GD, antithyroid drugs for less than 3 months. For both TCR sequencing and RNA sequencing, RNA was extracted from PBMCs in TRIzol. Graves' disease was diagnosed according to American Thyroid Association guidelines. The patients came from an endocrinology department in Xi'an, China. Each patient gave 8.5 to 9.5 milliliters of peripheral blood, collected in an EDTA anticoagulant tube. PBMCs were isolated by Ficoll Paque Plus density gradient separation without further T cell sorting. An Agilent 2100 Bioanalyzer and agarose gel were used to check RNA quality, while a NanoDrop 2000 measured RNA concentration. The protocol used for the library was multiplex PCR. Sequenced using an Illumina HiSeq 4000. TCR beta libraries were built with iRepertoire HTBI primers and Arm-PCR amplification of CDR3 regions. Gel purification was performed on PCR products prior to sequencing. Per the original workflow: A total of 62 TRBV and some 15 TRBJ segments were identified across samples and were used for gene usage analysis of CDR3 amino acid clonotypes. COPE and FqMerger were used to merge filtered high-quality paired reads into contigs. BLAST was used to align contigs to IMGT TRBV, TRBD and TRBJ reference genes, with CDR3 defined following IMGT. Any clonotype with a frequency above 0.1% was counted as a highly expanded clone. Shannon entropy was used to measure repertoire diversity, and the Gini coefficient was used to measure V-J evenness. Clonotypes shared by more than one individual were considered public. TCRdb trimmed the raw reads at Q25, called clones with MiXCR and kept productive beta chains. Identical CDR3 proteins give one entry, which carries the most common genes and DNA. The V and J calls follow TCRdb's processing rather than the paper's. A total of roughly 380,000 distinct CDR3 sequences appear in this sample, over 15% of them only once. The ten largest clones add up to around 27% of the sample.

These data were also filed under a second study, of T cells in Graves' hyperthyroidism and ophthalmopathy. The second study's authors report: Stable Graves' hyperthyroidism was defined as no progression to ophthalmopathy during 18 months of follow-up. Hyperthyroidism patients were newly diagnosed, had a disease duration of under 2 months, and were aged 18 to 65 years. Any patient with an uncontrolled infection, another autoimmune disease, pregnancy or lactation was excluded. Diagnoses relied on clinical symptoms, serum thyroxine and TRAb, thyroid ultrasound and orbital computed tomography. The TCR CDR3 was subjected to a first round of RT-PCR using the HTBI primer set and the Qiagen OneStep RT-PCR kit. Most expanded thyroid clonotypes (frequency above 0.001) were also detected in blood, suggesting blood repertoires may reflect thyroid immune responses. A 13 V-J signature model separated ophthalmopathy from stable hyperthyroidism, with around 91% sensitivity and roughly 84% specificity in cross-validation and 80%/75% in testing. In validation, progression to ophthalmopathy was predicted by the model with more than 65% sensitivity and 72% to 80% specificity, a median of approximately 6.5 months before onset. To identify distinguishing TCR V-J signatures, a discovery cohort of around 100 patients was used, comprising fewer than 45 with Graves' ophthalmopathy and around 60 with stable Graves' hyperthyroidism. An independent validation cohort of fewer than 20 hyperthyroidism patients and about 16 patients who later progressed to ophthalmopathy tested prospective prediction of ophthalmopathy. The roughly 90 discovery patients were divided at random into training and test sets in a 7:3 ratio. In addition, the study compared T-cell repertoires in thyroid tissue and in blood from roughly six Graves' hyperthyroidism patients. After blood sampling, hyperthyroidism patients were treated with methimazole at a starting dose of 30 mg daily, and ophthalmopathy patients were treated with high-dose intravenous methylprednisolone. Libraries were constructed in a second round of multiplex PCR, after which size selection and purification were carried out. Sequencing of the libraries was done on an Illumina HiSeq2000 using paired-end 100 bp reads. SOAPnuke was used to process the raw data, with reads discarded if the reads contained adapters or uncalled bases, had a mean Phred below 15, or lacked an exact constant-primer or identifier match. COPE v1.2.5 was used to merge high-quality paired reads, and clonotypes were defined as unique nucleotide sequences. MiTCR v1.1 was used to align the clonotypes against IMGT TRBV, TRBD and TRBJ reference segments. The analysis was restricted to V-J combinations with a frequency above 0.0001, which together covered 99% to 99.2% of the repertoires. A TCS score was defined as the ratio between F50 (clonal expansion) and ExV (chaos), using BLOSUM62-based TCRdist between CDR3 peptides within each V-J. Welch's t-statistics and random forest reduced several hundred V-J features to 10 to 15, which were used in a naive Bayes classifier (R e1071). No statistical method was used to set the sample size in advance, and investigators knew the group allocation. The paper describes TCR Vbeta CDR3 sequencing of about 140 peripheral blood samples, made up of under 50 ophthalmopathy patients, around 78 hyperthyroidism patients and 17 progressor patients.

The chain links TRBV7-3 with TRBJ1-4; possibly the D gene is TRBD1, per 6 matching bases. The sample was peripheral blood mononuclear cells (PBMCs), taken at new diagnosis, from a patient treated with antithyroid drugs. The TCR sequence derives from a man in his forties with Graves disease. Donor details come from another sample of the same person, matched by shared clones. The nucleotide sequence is TGTGCCAGCAGCTTACATGGGGGGGCGCAGGGGACGGGTGAAAAACTGTTTTTT. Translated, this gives CASSLHGGAQGTGEKLFF.